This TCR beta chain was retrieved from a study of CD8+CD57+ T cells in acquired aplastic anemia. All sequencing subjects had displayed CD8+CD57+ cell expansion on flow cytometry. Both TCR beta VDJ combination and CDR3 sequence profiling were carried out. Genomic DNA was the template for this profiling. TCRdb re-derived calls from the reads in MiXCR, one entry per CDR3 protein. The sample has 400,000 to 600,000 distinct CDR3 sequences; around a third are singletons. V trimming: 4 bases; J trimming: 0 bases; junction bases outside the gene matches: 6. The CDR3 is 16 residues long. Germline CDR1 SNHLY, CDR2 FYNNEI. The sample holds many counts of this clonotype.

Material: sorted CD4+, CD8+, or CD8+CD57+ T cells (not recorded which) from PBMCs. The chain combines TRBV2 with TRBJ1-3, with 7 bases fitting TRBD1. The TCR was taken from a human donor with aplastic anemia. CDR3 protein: CASSGDSIDSGNTIYF. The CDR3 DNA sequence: TGTGCCAGCAGTGGGGACAGTATCGACTCTGGAAACACCATATATTTT. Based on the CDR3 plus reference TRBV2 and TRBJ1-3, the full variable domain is EPEVTQTPSHQVTQMGQEVILRCVPISNHLYFYWYRQILGQKVEFLVSFYNNEISEKSEIFDDQFSVERPDGSNFTLKIRSTKLEDSAMYFCASSGDSIDSGNTIYFGEGSWLTVV.